This TCR beta chain derives from a study of cytomegalovirus exposure and HLA in healthy donors (dated 2017 in TCRdb). Regarding the study in general: According to an earlier analysis of around 600 of the donors, some 180 million T cells yielded 100 million or so unique TCR beta sequences and 276 Gb of sequence data. Both class I and class II loci were covered by HLA typing, at four-digit resolution. A later genetic analysis took genome-wide SNP genotypes for about three fifths of the roughly 670 donors and used that subset as a discovery cohort. Donor age, sex, ethnicity and CMV serostatus were collected together with the repertoire data. In the later analysis, no new phenotypic data were used to find candidate immune exposures; instead, reliance was placed on TCR beta sequences and their occurrence across donors. Among some 410 genotyped donors of the cohort, an average of around 250,000 unique TCR beta nucleotide sequences was sequenced per donor, of which about 19% were non-productive. Using immunosequencing, the study profiled T cell repertoires from around 670 subjects and related those repertoires to cytomegalovirus serostatus. To predict cytomegalovirus infection status, the study combined high-throughput TCR immunosequencing, statistical association of individual TCRs with disease status, and machine learning. All discovery cohort repertoires had been generated using a single sequencing platform. Besides the first cohort of 666 subjects, a separate validation cohort made up of over a hundred different subjects was used. About 330 gigabases of sequencing data and around 80 million unique TCR sequences made up an early release that covered nearly 650 HLA-typed donors. Of the roughly 400 genotyped donors, 65% to 90% fell in the genetic ancestry cluster associated with self-reported Caucasian donors. A later analysis re-examined previously published TCR beta repertoires from about 670 donors and added high-resolution HLA genotyping to investigate patterns of TCR occurrence. In an earlier analysis of 500 to 650 of the donors, high-throughput TCR beta sequencing was used to judge whether each TCR beta V gene segment behaved as functional or pseudogenic. The study aimed to test whether cataloging public T cell receptors could reveal signatures of past pathogen exposure. Four to six DR-DQ haplotypes were handled as single units for association and clustering, since linkage in the cohort was strong. Typing coverage varied by locus: about 629-630 donors for A, B, C, DRB1 and DQB1; approximately 560 for DQA1; over 600 for DPA1; approximately 450 for DPB1. The research as a whole found: HLA typing was unavailable for some donors at each locus, so association tests used only the typed subset. A cluster of highly shared sequence variants was judged likely to represent a technical artifact of the sequencing pipeline. In a later analysis, TCR association rates were found to vary across HLA loci, with the most associated TCRs seen for DRB1 alleles and the fewest for HLA-C alleles. A further reported finding was that TCR beta sequences accurately predicted the HLA-A and HLA-B alleles for most subjects in the first cohort. The classifier was reported to diagnose cytomegalovirus status with high specificity and sensitivity in both the original and validation cohorts. The authors suggested that the approach could potentially be extended to other disease states and immunological phenotypes. A later genetic analysis reported fewer N-insertions in productive TCRs among donors in an Asian-associated ancestry cluster than the roughly 670-donor mean. A later genetic analysis associated a missense DCLRE1C variant with V-gene and J-gene trimming of TCR beta chains, and an independent cohort replicated the association. The only immune exposure information available for the cohort was CMV serostatus. Most TCR sequences were seen in very few donors, while some public TCRs were found in many individuals. The presence/absence analyses assumed that sequencing depth was roughly uniform across donors, and that assumption may not be true. A later analysis found that HLA-associated TCR beta chains were more clonally expanded and had lower generation probabilities than equally common non-associated chains. Because counts were too low, seventeen rarely observed V segments, including chromosome 9 orphons, were excluded from the earlier analysis of around 640 of the donors. Most CMV-associated TCR beta chains appeared to be HLA-restricted in a later analysis, and the HLA associations seemed to be driven largely by CMV exposure. A later analysis associated 17,000 or so TCR beta sequences with specific HLA alleles at a false discovery rate of 0.05. A few of the identified cytomegalovirus-associated TCR beta chains were confirmed in vitro to be specific for cytomegalovirus antigens. In the study, about 150 TCR beta chains were listed as associated with cytomegalovirus. In an earlier analysis of around 600 of the donors, most TCR beta V segments appeared in productive rearrangements about 87% or about 30% of the time, broadly matching IMGT annotations. Correlated functional status among segregating V segments might reflect linkage disequilibrium, but an unknown experimental factor could not be ruled out. Because the 87-base-pair reads could not distinguish some IMGT-functional V segments, including TRBV6-2 and TRBV6-3, those segments were excluded. When HLA alleles, especially DR and DQ, strongly co-occurred, TCR associations were difficult to assign to individual alleles. Only TCR beta chains were sequenced in this cohort, and the absence of alpha or paired-chain data limited detectable features. A later analysis reported that several top co-occurrence clusters appeared linked to parvovirus B19, influenza, CMV and Epstein-Barr virus.

CDR1 and CDR2 are read off the germline V gene as SGHDT and YYEEEE. After removal of 4 bases from V and 6 bases from J, the junction retains 7 bases not matched to a gene. The CDR3 starts with the cysteine, ends with the phenylalanine, and has 15 residues. This entry keeps only the CDR3 DNA: 45 bases, framed from base 1. The receptor library was made with the immunoSEQ multiplex PCR assay. For the multiplex PCR, a mixture combining 60 forward primers for TCR Vbeta segments and 13 reverse primers for TCR Jbeta segments was used. A multiplex PCR assay on genomic DNA amplified the CDR3 region of rearranged TCR beta genes. On the Illumina HiSeq System, the amplified TCR beta libraries were sequenced as 87-base-pair reads. On the authors' methods: A later analysis tallied some 79 million unique TCR beta chains across the 700 or so repertoires, and around 12 million of those chains were shared by two or more donors. To remove PCR and sequencing errors, raw reads were error-corrected and collapsed into unique sequences using a nearest-neighbor algorithm that merged closely related sequences. V, D and J gene segments were assigned by aligning CDR3 sequences to IMGT reference sequences. For a sequence to be retained, at least a six-nucleotide match to both a V gene segment and a J gene segment was required. A rearrangement counted as productive if the CDR3 had no stop codons and remained in frame with V and J, and every other rearrangement counted as non-productive. Following IMGT convention, CDR3 was defined as the stretch from the second conserved V-encoded cysteine up to the conserved J-encoded phenylalanine. In an earlier analysis of around 640 of the donors, sequences lacking an unambiguous match to a single V gene segment were excluded. An earlier analysis of a few hundred of the donors called V segments functional above 56.7% productive rearrangements and segregating when the between-donor standard deviation exceeded 5%. To diagnose cytomegalovirus status from the catalog of TCR beta chain sequences, a statistical classification framework was built. In a later analysis, TCR nucleotide sequences were compared against IMGT/GENE-DB human TR gene sequences so that V and J genes could be assigned. A later analysis assigned CDR3 sequences and most-parsimonious VDJ recombination scenarios with the TCRdist pipeline. In a later analysis, every TCR beta chain was defined by the combination of its CDR3 amino acid sequence and its V-gene family, and reads without a unique V-gene family were dropped. To address suspected cross-contamination and a sequencing artifact, a later analysis removed over 500 highly shared, low-generation-probability nucleotide sequences. In a later analysis, a clonal expansion index was calculated for each public chain from normalized within-repertoire ranks of inferred template counts. A later analysis computed generation probabilities with a VDJ recombination model fitted to out-of-frame rearrangements, and checked the results against IGoR. In a later analysis, TCR-TCR, TCR-HLA and TCR-CMV co-occurrence was scored with hypergeometric tests, and a repertoire-size bias correction was applied to TCR pairs. False discovery rates were estimated in a later analysis by permuting HLA or CMV assignments 20 times. A later analysis grouped co-occurring TCRs with DBSCAN, adding TCRdist sequence similarity when clustering within HLA-allele-positive subsets. Repertoires with fewer than 30,000 or more than 120,000 public chains were left out of co-occurrence clustering, as were five repertoires with anomalous nucleotide sharing. Not all clones reach the TCRdb copy of this immuneACCESS table, which keeps in-frame sequences only. Checked studies attribute under half of the gap to unresolved V genes and leave the rest unexplained. That table is the source of V, J and clone size, and D and trimming were worked out from the DNA. This sample lists approximately 160,000 clones; 65% to 90% were detected once. In total, the top ten clones hold roughly 1.9% of the sample.

In total, approximately 610 healthy bone marrow donors made up the cohort. All cohort members were sampled while nominally healthy, although unrecorded immune exposures were likely present. Of the 670 or so cohort members, about 290 had a positive CMV serostatus and 350 to 450 had a negative one, while no CMV serostatus was recorded for the donor. Each donor provided a peripheral blood sample, and peripheral blood mononuclear cells were used for TCR beta sequencing. The Qiagen DNeasy Blood Extraction Kit was used to extract genomic DNA from the blood cell samples. Comments on this clone: Its binding antigen is unknown. Base quality data are lacking; no much larger clone is found one base away.

Sequencing was performed on PBMCs. The chain is assembled from TRBV5-6 and TRBJ2-1; TRBD2 fits 10 bases in the junction. The sequence was collected from a human donor in good health. The nucleotides read TGTGCCAGCAGCCCCTCTAGCGGGGGTTTCAATGAGCAGTTCTTC. This is translated as CASSPSSGGFNEQFF.